Each of the 15 T cell receptor beta chains below was sequenced from the same sample in a study of CD8 T cells in Susac syndrome. With random hexamers, reverse transcription was performed on roughly 0.5 to 1 ug of RNA. One entry per CDR3 protein results from TCRdb running MiXCR on the immunoSEQ multiplex PCR reads. Of about 200,000 distinct CDR3 sequences listed, under 97% are singletons. Material: CD4+ T cells from PBMCs. These receptor sequences come from a human donor with multiple sclerosis.

This clonotype has only one observation. The chain is built from TRBV7-8 and TRBJ2-3; 13 bases match TRBD2. The V and J ends lost 4 bases and 0 bases, in that order; junction bases with no gene match: 7. The CDR3 runs to 18 residues. Germline V gene data show CDR1 as SGHVS and CDR2 as FQNEAQ. CDR3 protein: CASSSKGLAGTSTDTQYF. In nucleotides, the CDR3 is TGTGCCAGCAGCTCCAAGGGACTAGCGGGGACTAGCACAGATACGCAGTATTTT. Full variable domain (rest looked up from reference TRBV7-8 and TRBJ2-3): GAGVSQSPRYKVAKRGQDVALRCDPISGHVSLFWYQQALGQGPEFLTYFQNEAQLDKSGLPSDRFFAERPEGSVSTLKIQRTQQEDSAVYLCASSSKGLAGTSTDTQYFGPGTRLTVL.

CDR3 nucleotides: TGCAGCGTTGAGGGGAAATTCTATGGCTACACCTTC. It is translated as CSVEGKFYGYTF. The chain uses TRBV29-1 and TRBJ1-2; D gene uncertain. CDR3 size: 12 residues. Trimming stripped 3 bases from V and 4 bases from J, with 9 bases between. Germline CDR1 reads SQVTM; CDR2 reads ANQGSEA.

The chain links TRBV14 to TRBJ1-1, with 11 bases matching TRBD1. CDR1 is SGHDN, CDR2 FVKESK, per germline. The V and J ends lost 2 bases and 4 bases, in that order; junction bases with no gene match: 9. The CDR3 covers 17 residues. CDR3 sequence reads: CASSQSRDRGLSTEAFF. The CDR3 DNA is TGTGCCAGCAGCCAATCCCGGGACAGGGGGTTGAGCACTGAAGCTTTCTTT.

The J gene is TRBJ2-1, the V gene TRBV6-2 or TRBV6-3, with a weak D call TRBD1 (6 bases). V lost 2 bases and J lost 1, with 21 bases in between. Germline CDR1 reads MNHEY; CDR2 reads SVGEGT. The CDR3 is 19 residues long. The CDR3 loop is CASSYNRRGGSGSYNEQFF. DNA of the CDR3: TGTGCCAGCAGTTACAACCGGAGAGGGGGTAGTGGGTCCTACAATGAGCAGTTCTTC.

This chain connects TRBV6-5 to TRBJ2-1; 8 nucleotides agree with TRBD1. Trimming removed 2 bases from V and 7 bases from J; junction bases left unmatched: 7. The CDR3 is 15 residues long. In germline, CDR1 is MNHEY, CDR2 SVGAGI. The CDR3 loop is CASSYRTGNSNEQFF. CDR3 DNA sequence: TGTGCCAGCAGTTACCGGACAGGGAATTCAAATGAGCAGTTCTTC.

CDR3 bases: TGTGCCAGCTCACCACCGTTCAGACCATATGGCTACACCTTC. As protein: CASSPPFRPYGYTF. The rearrangement uses TRBV18 and TRBJ1-2; no firm D call. CDR1 KGHSH and CDR2 LQKENI come from the germline V gene. CDR3 length: 14 residues. The V end lost 0 bases, the J end lost 5 bases, and 10 bases lay between the germline ends.

The chain couples TRBV20-1 to TRBJ2-2; D is perhaps TRBD2 (6 bases). The CDR3 extends over 13 amino acids. V was shortened by 3 bases and J by 1 base, with 6 bases between the two germline ends. CDR1 is DFQATT, CDR2 SNEGSKA, per germline (reference sequence). CDR3 nucleotide sequence: TGCAGTGCTAGGACTAGGAACACCGGGGAGCTGTTTTTT. As protein: CSARTRNTGELFF.

The rearrangement uses TRBV3-1 and TRBJ2-2; D is uncertain. Germline CDR1 and CDR2: LGHDT and YNNKEL (reference sequence). The CDR3 loop spans 15 amino acids. Trimming took off 3 bases at V and 0 bases at J, with 8 bases between the two ends. The CDR3 region has the DNA TGTGCCAGCAGCCAGGCGATACCGAACACCGGGGAGCTGTTTTTT. Protein sequence: CASSQAIPNTGELFF.

CDR3 region: CASSQDPLRIDTEAFF. The CDR3 bases are TGTGCCAGCAGCCAAGACCCCCTCAGAATCGACACTGAAGCTTTCTTT. The chain combines TRBV4-2 with TRBJ1-1; no definite D call. Trimming pared 0 bases from V and 3 bases from J, leaving 14 bases between. Germline V lookup: CDR1 LGHNA, CDR2 YNFKEQ. The CDR3 runs to 16 residues.

This clonotype was seen a single time. V usage is TRBV2 and J usage is TRBJ1-1, with D possibly TRBD1 on 6 matching bases. The V gene lost 6 bases and the J gene lost 3 bases, with 20 bases spanning the gap. The CDR3 contains 16 residues. CDR1 SNHLY and CDR2 FYNNEI come from the germline V gene. The DNA for the CDR3 is TGTGCCAGCAGGGTCAGGGGCGGGTCGGACGACACTGAAGCTTTCTTT. Protein product: CASRVRGGSDDTEAFF. Drawing the rest from reference TRBV2 and TRBJ1-1, the complete variable domain is EPEVTQTPSHQVTQMGQEVILRCVPISNHLYFYWYRQILGQKVEFLVSFYNNEISEKSEIFDDQFSVERPDGSNFTLKIRSTKLEDSAMYFCASRVRGGSDDTEAFFGQGTRLTVV.

The chain combines TRBV29-1 with TRBJ2-1; D is ambiguous. Trimming removed 2 bases from V and 14 bases from J, with 16 bases in between. This CDR3 comprises 12 residues. Germline-derived CDR1 and CDR2 are SQVTM and ANQGSEA. The CDR3 DNA reads TGCAGCGTTGAATTCCTGAAAGAAACAGAGTTCTTC. Its protein is CSVEFLKETEFF.

V and J are TRBV29-1 and TRBJ2-7, with D tentatively TRBD2 (6 bases). The germline CDR1 and CDR2 sequences are SQVTM and ANQGSEA. V was cut by 5 bases and J by 2 bases, with 16 bases left in between. CDR3 length: 14 residues. The CDR3: CSVLPQGEAYEQYF. The DNA for the CDR3 is TGCAGCGTTCTGCCCCAAGGGGAGGCCTACGAGCAGTACTTC.

The chain joins TRBV24-1 to TRBJ1-5; perhaps TRBD1 as D (6 bases). Germline CDR1 reads KGHDR; CDR2 reads SFDVKD. The CDR3 consists of 14 residues. Trimming pared 7 bases from V and 3 bases from J, leaving 12 bases between. CDR3 protein: CATSTGLNNQPQHF. The CDR3 region has the DNA TGTGCCACCAGCACAGGGTTGAACAATCAGCCCCAGCATTTT.

This clonotype was found once. This sequence joins TRBV5-4 and TRBJ2-6; 7 bases are a match to TRBD2. Germline V gene data show CDR1 as SGHNT and CDR2 as YYREEE (reference sequence). The trim removed 5 bases at V and 0 bases at J, leaving 14 bases unmatched. This CDR3 spans 19 amino acids. The CDR3 coding sequence is TGTGCCAGCAGTGGGGGGGGTGTGCACTCCAGCTCTGGGGCCAACGTCCTGACTTTC. Translated: CASSGGGVHSSSGANVLTF.

This clonotype has a single count. The chain carries TRBV18 and TRBJ1-6, with D possibly being TRBD1 (5 bases). V dropped 3 bases and J dropped 8 bases, with 17 bases sitting between them. Per germline, CDR1 KGHSH and CDR2 LQKENI. The CDR3 is 16 residues long. CDR3 loop: CASSPLFAGGDSPLHF. In DNA form, the CDR3 reads TGTGCCAGCTCACCCCTCTTCGCTGGGGGTGATTCACCCCTCCACTTT.